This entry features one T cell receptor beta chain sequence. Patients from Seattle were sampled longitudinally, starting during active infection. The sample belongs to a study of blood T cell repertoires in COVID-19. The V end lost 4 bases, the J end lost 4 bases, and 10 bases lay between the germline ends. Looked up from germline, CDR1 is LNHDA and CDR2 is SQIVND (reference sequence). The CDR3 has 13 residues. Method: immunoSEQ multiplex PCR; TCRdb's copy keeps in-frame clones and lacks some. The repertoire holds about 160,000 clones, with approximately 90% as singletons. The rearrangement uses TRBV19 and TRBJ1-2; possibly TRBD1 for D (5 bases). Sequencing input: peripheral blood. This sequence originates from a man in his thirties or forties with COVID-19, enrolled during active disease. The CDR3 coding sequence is TGTGCCAGTAGTAGTAGACAGCCCTATGGCTACACCTTC. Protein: CASSSRQPYGYTF.